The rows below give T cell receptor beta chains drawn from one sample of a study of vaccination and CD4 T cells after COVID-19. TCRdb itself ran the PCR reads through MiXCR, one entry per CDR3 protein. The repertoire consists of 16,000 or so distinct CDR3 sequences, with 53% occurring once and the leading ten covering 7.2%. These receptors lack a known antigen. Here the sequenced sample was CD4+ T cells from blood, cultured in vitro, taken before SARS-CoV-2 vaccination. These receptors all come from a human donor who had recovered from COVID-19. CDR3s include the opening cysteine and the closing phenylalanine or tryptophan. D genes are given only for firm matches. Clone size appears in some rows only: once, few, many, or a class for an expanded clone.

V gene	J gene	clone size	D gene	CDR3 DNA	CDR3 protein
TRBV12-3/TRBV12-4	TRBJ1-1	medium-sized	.	TGTGCCAGCAGTTTAGTAGGACCGAATGCTTTCTTT	CASSLVGPNAFF
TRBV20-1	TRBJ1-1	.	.	TGCAGTGCTAAAGTGGGGGACCTAGAAGCTTTCTTT	CSAKVGDLEAFF
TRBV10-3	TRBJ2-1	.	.	TGTGCCATCAGCCCAAGTGCCCAGACCGGTGAGCAGTTCTTC	CAISPSAQTGEQFF
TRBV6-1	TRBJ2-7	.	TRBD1	TGTGCCAGCAGTACCAGGGGGCTGAGCTCCTACGAGCAGTACTTC	CASSTRGLSSYEQYF
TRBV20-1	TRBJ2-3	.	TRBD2	TGCAGTGCTATGCTAGCGGAGCGACCAAATACGCAGTATTTT	CSAMLAERPNTQYF
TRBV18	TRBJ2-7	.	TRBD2	TGTGCCAGCTCACCAGTGGGGCTAGCGGTCACTGGGAGATCCTACGAGCAGTACTTC	CASSPVGLAVTGRSYEQYF
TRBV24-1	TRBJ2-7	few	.	TGTGCCACCAGTGACCCCCGCCCGGGACATAACTACGAGCAGTACTTC	CATSDPRPGHNYEQYF
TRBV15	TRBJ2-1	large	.	TGTGCCACCGGACCTTTGGGGGGAATTGAGCAGTTCTTC	CATGPLGGIEQFF
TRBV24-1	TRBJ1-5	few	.	TGTGCCACCAGTGATTTGGAGGGTTCTCAGCCCCAGCATTTT	CATSDLEGSQPQHF
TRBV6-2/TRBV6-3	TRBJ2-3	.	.	TGTGCCATCCGGGACCCCACAGATACGCAGTATTTT	CAIRDPTDTQYF
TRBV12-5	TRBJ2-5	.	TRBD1	TGTGCTAGTGGTTTGATTACAGGGGGCTTAGAGACCCAGTACTTC	CASGLITGGLETQYF
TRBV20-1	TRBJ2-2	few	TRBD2	TGCAGTGCGGGGACTAGCGGGAGTGTCACCGGGGAGCTGTTTTTT	CSAGTSGSVTGELFF
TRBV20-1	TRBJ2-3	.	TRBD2	TGCAGTGCCTTCCTAGGCGCGGGAGGGTACACAGATACGCAGTATTTT	CSAFLGAGGYTDTQYF
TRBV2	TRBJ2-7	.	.	TGTGCCAGTAGGCTAGCCGGGACTCCCGAGCAGTACTTC	CASRLAGTPEQYF
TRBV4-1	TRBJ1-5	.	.	TGCGCCAGCAGCCCAGGGGCGATTGGCAATCAGCCCCAGCATTTT	CASSPGAIGNQPQHF
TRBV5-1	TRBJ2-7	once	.	TGCGCCAGCAGCTTGAGAAAGGGGAGCTACGAGCAGTACTTC	CASSLRKGSYEQYF
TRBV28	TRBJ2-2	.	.	TGTGCCACGGGTTATTCGAACACCGGGGAGCTGTTTTTT	CATGYSNTGELFF
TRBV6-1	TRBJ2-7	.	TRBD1	TGTGCCAGCAGTCAAGGGACAGTTTCCTACGAGCAGTACTTC	CASSQGTVSYEQYF
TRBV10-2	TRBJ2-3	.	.	TGCGCCAGCAGTGATGTGACAGATACGCAGTATTTT	CASSDVTDTQYF
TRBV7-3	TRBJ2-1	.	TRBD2	TGTGCCAGCAGCCGGCGGACTAGCGGGAGAGATGAGCAGTTCTTC	CASSRRTSGRDEQFF
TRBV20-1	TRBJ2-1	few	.	TGCAGTGCCCCCGACTCGGGTTCCTACAATGAGCAGTTCTTC	CSAPDSGSYNEQFF
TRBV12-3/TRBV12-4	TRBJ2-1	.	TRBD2	TGTGCCAGCAGTCCGCCCAGGACTAGCGGGAGGGAAGGTGAGCAGTTCTTC	CASSPPRTSGREGEQFF
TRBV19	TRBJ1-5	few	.	TGTGCCAGTAGTCTCTGGGTTGTGGGACAGCCCCAGCATTTT	CASSLWVVGQPQHF
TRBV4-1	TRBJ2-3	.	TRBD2	TGCGCCAGCAGCCAAGACAGGGGGACTAGCGGGAGTCGGGATACGCAGTATTTT	CASSQDRGTSGSRDTQYF
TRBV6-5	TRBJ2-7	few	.	TGTGCCAGCAGTTTGGGCTACGAGCAGTACTTC	CASSLGYEQYF
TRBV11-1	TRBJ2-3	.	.	TGTGCCAGCAGCGCGGCCCGGGAGAGGAATACGCAGTATTTT	CASSAARERNTQYF